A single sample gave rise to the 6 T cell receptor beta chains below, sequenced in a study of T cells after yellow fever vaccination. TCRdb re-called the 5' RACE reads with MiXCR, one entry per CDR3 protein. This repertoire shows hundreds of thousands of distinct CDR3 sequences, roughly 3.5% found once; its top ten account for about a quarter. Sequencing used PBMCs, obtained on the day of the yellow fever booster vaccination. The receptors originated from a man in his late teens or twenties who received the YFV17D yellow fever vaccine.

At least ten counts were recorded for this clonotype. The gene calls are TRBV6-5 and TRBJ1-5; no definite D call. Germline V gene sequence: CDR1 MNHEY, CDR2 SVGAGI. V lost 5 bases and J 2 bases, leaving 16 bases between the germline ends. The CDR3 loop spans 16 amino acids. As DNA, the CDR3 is TGTGCCAGCAGTCCGCGGACGAACCTGGGCAATCAGCCCCAGCATTTT. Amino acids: CASSPRTNLGNQPQHF.

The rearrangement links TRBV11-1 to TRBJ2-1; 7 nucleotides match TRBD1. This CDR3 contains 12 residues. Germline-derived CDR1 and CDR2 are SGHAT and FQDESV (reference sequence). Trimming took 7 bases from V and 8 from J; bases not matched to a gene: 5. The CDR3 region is CASTNRGDEQFF. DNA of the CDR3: TGTGCCAGCACCAACAGGGGAGATGAGCAGTTCTTC.

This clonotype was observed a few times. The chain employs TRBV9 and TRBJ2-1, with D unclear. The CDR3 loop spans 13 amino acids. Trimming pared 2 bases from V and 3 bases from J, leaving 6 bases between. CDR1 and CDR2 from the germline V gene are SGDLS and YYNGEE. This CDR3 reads CASSVYGYNEQFF. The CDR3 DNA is TGTGCCAGCAGCGTGTACGGCTACAATGAGCAGTTCTTC. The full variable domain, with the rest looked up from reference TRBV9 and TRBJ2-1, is DSGVTQTPKHLITATGQRVTLRCSPRSGDLSVYWYQQSLDQGLQFLIQYYNGEERAKGNILERFSAQQFPDLHSELNLSSLELGDSALYFCASSVYGYNEQFFGPGTRLTVL.

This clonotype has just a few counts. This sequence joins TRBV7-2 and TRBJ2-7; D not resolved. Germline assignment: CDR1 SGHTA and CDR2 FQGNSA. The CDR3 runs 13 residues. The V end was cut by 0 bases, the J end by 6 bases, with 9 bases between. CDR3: CASSLALLSEQYF. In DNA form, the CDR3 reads TGTGCCAGCAGCTTAGCGCTTCTATCCGAGCAGTACTTC.

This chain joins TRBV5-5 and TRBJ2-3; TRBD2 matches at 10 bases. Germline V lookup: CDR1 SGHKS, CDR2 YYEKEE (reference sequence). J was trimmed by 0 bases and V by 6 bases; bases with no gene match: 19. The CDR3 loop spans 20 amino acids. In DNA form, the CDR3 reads TGTGCCAGCATGGGGGGTAGATACACTAGCGGGGACCCTAGCACAGATACGCAGTATTTT. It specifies CASMGGRYTSGDPSTDTQYF.

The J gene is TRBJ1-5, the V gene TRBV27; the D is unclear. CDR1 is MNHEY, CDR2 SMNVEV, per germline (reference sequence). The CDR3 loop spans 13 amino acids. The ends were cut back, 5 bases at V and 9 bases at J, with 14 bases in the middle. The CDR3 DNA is TGTGCCAGCAGTCCGACCGGCGGGCGGCCCCAGCATTTT. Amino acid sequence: CASSPTGGRPQHF.